One sample yielded the 18 T cell receptor beta chains listed below, sequenced in a study of cytomegalovirus exposure and HLA in healthy donors. The PCR used 60 Vbeta and 13 Jbeta primers. Sequencing was performed with immunoSEQ multiplex PCR; in TCRdb, only in-frame clones are kept and a portion is missing. The sample contains some 120,000 clones, 75% to 85% of which appear only once. The source material was PBMCs. The receptors stem from a male donor in good health and CMV-seronegative.

V gene TRBV2 combines with J gene TRBJ2-4; D perhaps matches TRBD1 (6 bases). V lost 7 bases, J lost 8 bases, and 15 bases lay in between. Germline CDR1 SNHLY, CDR2 FYNNEI. This CDR3 is 13 amino acids long. CDR3 amino acids: CASTQGPTDIQYF. The CDR3 DNA sequence: TGTGCCAGCACGCAGGGGCCAACAGACATTCAGTACTTC.

In DNA form, the CDR3 reads TGTGCCAGCAGCCAGGGGGCTAGCAACACCGGGGAGCTGTTTTTT. This gives the protein CASSQGASNTGELFF. This chain links TRBV7-3 with TRBJ2-2, with TRBD1 matching 8 bases. Germline V lookup: CDR1 SGHTA, CDR2 FQGTGA. V lost 5 bases and J lost 2; bases outside the gene matches: 4. The CDR3 is made up of 15 amino acids.

This clone was picked up a small number of times. The chain employs TRBV7-3 and TRBJ2-1, with D possibly matching TRBD2 (6 bases). Trimming removed 2 bases from V and 1 base from J, with 12 bases in between. This CDR3 spans 16 amino acids. Germline CDR1 and CDR2: SGHTA and FQGTGA. The CDR3 bases are TGTGCCAGCAGCTTAGGCGGGGTGGGTTCCTACAATGAGCAGTTCTTC. This encodes CASSLGGVGSYNEQFF. Looking up the rest from reference TRBV7-3 and TRBJ2-1 gives the full variable domain: GAGVSQTPSNKVTEKGKYVELRCDPISGHTALYWYRQSLGQGPEFLIYFQGTGAADDSGLPNDRFFAVRPEGSVSTLKIQRTERGDSAVYLCASSLGGVGSYNEQFFGPGTRLTVL.

The chain uses TRBV9 and TRBJ2-5; 8 nucleotides align to TRBD2. CDR3 length equals 16 residues. Germline loops: CDR1 SGDLS, CDR2 YYNGEE. Trimming at V came to 0 bases and at J to 1 base, leaving 5 bases not matched to a gene. The chain's CDR3 is CASSVGQRGSQETQYF. CDR3 nucleotides: TGTGCCAGCAGCGTAGGTCAGCGGGGGAGCCAAGAGACCCAGTACTTC.

J is TRBJ2-7 and V is TRBV19, with 10 bases identical to TRBD2. The CDR3 extends over 15 amino acids. From germline, CDR1 is LNHDA and CDR2 SQIVND (reference sequence). J was trimmed by 0 bases and V by 5 bases; bases with no gene match: 4. The CDR3 sequence: CASSLRLAGSYEQYF. CDR3 sequence (DNA): TGTGCCAGTAGTCTACGACTAGCGGGCTCCTACGAGCAGTACTTC.

V gene TRBV9 combines with J gene TRBJ2-7; 10 bases are a match to TRBD2. Germline CDR1 is SGDLS and CDR2 is YYNGEE. This CDR3 is 16 amino acids long. The trim removed 0 bases at V and 2 bases at J, leaving 5 bases unmatched. CDR3 coding DNA: TGTGCCAGCAGCGTAGCTTTGAGCGGGGGGGCCTACGAGCAGTACTTC. Amino acid sequence: CASSVALSGGAYEQYF.

This rearrangement joins TRBV19 to TRBJ2-3; TRBD1 matches at 9 bases. CDR1 is LNHDA, CDR2 SQIVND, per germline (reference sequence). Germline trimming cut 7 bases from V and 6 bases from J; bases unmatched to any gene: 11. This CDR3 is built from 15 residues. CDR3 DNA: TGTGCCAGTAATGATCACAGGGGGCGTCCGGATACGCAGTATTTT. Translated, it gives CASNDHRGRPDTQYF.

This clone occurred a few times. V and J are TRBV19 and TRBJ1-2, with D perhaps TRBD1 (6 bases). Germline V lookup: CDR1 LNHDA, CDR2 SQIVND (reference sequence). The CDR3 contains 14 residues. Trimming cost V 5 bases and J 4 bases, with 14 bases left between them. The chain's CDR3 is CASSWDTSVYGYTF. The DNA of the CDR3 is TGTGCCAGTAGTTGGGACACGAGTGTCTATGGCTACACCTTC.

V is TRBV19 and J is TRBJ2-6, with 8 bases aligning to TRBD1. The CDR3 spans 16 residues. V lost 4 bases and J lost 2; bases outside the gene matches: 4. Germline CDR1 reads LNHDA; CDR2 reads SQIVND (reference sequence). The CDR3 sequence: CASSTTGDPGANVLTF. The CDR3 DNA is TGTGCCAGTAGTACGACAGGGGACCCTGGGGCCAACGTCCTGACTTTC.

This rearrangement joins TRBV4-2 to TRBJ2-6, with TRBD1 matching over 7 bases. With 5 bases clipped from V and 2 bases from J, the junction kept 6 bases outside the gene matches. The CDR3 has 16 amino acids. The germline gives CDR1 LGHNA, CDR2 YNFKEQ. The DNA for the CDR3 is TGTGCCAGCAGCACGAACCAGGGGGCTGGGGCCAACGTCCTGACTTTC. Translating it yields CASSTNQGAGANVLTF.

The chain carries TRBV30 and TRBJ2-7, with 7 bases lining up with TRBD1. This CDR3 has 12 residues. V trimming: 5 bases; J trimming: 3 bases; junction bases outside the gene matches: 4. Germline-derived CDR1 and CDR2 are GTSNPN and SVGIG (reference sequence). CDR3 loop: CAWWDRGYEQYF. CDR3 DNA sequence: TGTGCCTGGTGGGACAGAGGCTACGAGCAGTACTTC.

The V call is TRBV5-1, the J call TRBJ2-1; 7 bases fit TRBD2. Germline V gene lookup returns CDR1 SGHRS and CDR2 YFSETQ. V gave up 4 bases and J gave up 8 bases; unmatched junction bases: 9. The CDR3 covers 14 residues. CDR3 sequence (DNA): TGCGCCAGCAGCCTCCTGACTAGCAGCTATGAGCAGTTCTTC. Amino acids: CASSLLTSSYEQFF.

V and J are TRBV7-2 and TRBJ2-2; 7 nucleotides match TRBD1. V lost 3 bases and J lost 1; bases outside the gene matches: 5. This CDR3 has 16 amino acids. In germline, CDR1 is SGHTA, CDR2 FQGNSA. The CDR3 DNA sequence: TGTGCCAGCAGCTTGTTCAGGGGGATGAACACCGGGGAGCTGTTTTTT. It is translated as CASSLFRGMNTGELFF.

J is TRBJ1-3 and V is TRBV30; D not resolved. The CDR3 spans 14 residues. Trimming took off 0 bases at V and 0 bases at J, with 6 bases between the two ends. Germline V gene sequence: CDR1 GTSNPN, CDR2 SVGIG (reference sequence). CDR3 residues: CAWSVQSSGNTIYF. In nucleotides, the CDR3 is TGTGCCTGGAGTGTACAGAGCTCTGGAAACACCATATATTTT.

The table lists this clone with a few counts. The V and J genes are TRBV7-2 and TRBJ1-1; possible D gene TRBD1, 5 bases. This CDR3 region has 15 residues. With 2 bases removed from V and 0 bases from J, the gap between germline ends came to 10 bases. From germline, CDR1 is SGHTA and CDR2 FQGNSA. For the CDR3, the DNA is TGTGCCAGCAGCTTATATCCAGGGATGAACACTGAAGCTTTCTTT. Encoded protein: CASSLYPGMNTEAFF. Full variable domain (missing parts from reference TRBV7-2 and TRBJ1-1): GAGVSQSPSNKVTEKGKDVELRCDPISGHTALYWYRQSLGQGLEFLIYFQGNSAPDKSGLPSDRFSAERTGGSVSTLTIQRTQQEDSAVYLCASSLYPGMNTEAFFGQGTRLTVV.

The chain carries TRBV6-6 and TRBJ1-5, with 8 bases that match TRBD1. The germline CDR1 and CDR2 sequences are MNHNY and SVGAGI (reference sequence). The length of the CDR3 is 14 residues. Trimming took 7 bases from V and 4 from J; bases not matched to a gene: 6. The CDR3 DNA reads as TGTGCCAGCAACCGACAGGGGATGAATCAGCCCCAGCATTTT. Residues: CASNRQGMNQPQHF.

V gene TRBV29-1 combines with J gene TRBJ1-5, with D maybe TRBD1 (5 bases). Trimming left V 4 bases short and J 4 bases short, with 11 bases between. Germline V gene data show CDR1 as SQVTM and CDR2 as ANQGSEA. The CDR3 runs 13 residues. CDR3 bases: TGCAGCGTTGGTCAGGGAGGTAATCAGCCCCAGCATTTT. Its translation is CSVGQGGNQPQHF.

The chain combines TRBV28 with TRBJ1-3, with TRBD1 as a possible D gene (5 bases). This CDR3 has 15 amino acids. V lost 3 bases to trimming and J lost 4 bases, with 13 bases between them. Germline V gene lookup returns CDR1 MDHEN and CDR2 SYDVKM. The CDR3 sequence: CASSFQGVLGNTIYF. CDR3 sequence (DNA): TGTGCCAGCAGTTTCCAGGGCGTTTTAGGAAACACCATATATTTT.